The 19 T cell receptor beta chains listed next were all sequenced from one sample in a study of beta chain features in type 1 diabetes. Findings and caveats of the study: Moderate yet significant TCRB CDR3 shortening was seen in Type 1 diabetes patients in all four CD4+ subsets.

For these receptors, no antigen is known. The authors reverse transcribed all of the isolated RNA, so sequencing captured expressed TCRB transcripts. Some clones are missing from TCRdb's copy, which holds only in-frame ones; the method was immunoSEQ multiplex PCR. Found here are about 650,000 clones, around 12% of them singletons; the top ten hold roughly 0.12%. Sequencing used naive CD4+ T cells from blood. The receptors derive from a man aged 25 to 45 with type 1 diabetes.

This clone was counted between two and nine times. V is TRBV29-1 and J is TRBJ1-6, with 9 bases that match TRBD1. The junction had 7 bases not matched to a gene; V was cut back by 6 bases and J by 7 bases. This CDR3 is 14 amino acids long. Germline values: CDR1 SQVTM, CDR2 ANQGSEA. The CDR3 reads CSVQSGTGNSPLHF. In nucleotides, the CDR3 is TGCAGCGTACAGTCCGGGACAGGGAATTCACCCCTCCACTTT.

The chain couples TRBV5-1 to TRBJ2-5, with D perhaps matching TRBD1 or TRBD2 (5 bases each). This CDR3 has 15 amino acids. V lost 1 base to trimming and J lost 2 bases, with 12 bases between them. Looked up from germline, CDR1 is SGHRS and CDR2 is YFSETQ. DNA for the CDR3: TGCGCCAGCAGCTTGCCTACAGGAGGACAAGAGACCCAGTACTTC. This codes for CASSLPTGGQETQYF.

This clone was seen only a few times. This chain connects TRBV25-1 to TRBJ2-7, with D uncertain. V dropped 1 base and J dropped 5 bases, with 3 bases sitting between them. The germline V gene encodes CDR1 MGHDK and CDR2 SYGVNS. CDR3 length: 11 residues. The chain's CDR3 is CASSEWDEQYF. Here the CDR3 DNA reads TGTGCCAGCAGTGAATGGGACGAGCAGTACTTC.

The J gene is TRBJ1-1, the V gene TRBV6-4; no definite D call. V was trimmed by 4 bases and J by 1 base, leaving 7 bases between them. The V gene's germline CDR1 is MRHNA and CDR2 SNTAGT. The CDR3 length is 13 residues. CDR3 region: CASSAAANTEAFF. The CDR3 DNA sequence: TGTGCCAGCAGTGCGGCAGCGAACACTGAAGCTTTCTTT.

The V and J genes are TRBV7-8 and TRBJ1-6; D is possibly TRBD1 (6 bases). CDR3 length: 11 residues. The germline V and J ends were trimmed by 6 bases and 15 bases, with 12 bases remaining between them. CDR1 is SGHVS, CDR2 FQNEAQ, per germline. CDR3 sequence reads: CASRKDSHLHF. CDR3 sequence (DNA): TGTGCCAGCAGGAAGGACAGTCACCTCCACTTT. Drawing the rest from reference TRBV7-8 and TRBJ1-6, the complete variable domain is GAGVSQSPRYKVAKRGQDVALRCDPISGHVSLFWYQQALGQGPEFLTYFQNEAQLDKSGLPSDRFFAERPEGSVSTLKIQRTQQEDSAVYLCASRKDSHLHFGNGTRLTVT.

This clone was seen only a few times. This CDR3 is also generated by other DNA sequences in the sample. The chain links TRBV25-1 to TRBJ2-7; D is possibly TRBD2 (6 bases). This CDR3 is built from 14 residues. Trimming cost V 4 bases and J 0 bases, with 10 bases left between them. The germline V gene encodes CDR1 MGHDK and CDR2 SYGVNS. The CDR3 bases are TGTGCCAGCAGTGTGGCGGGGACCTCCTACGAGCAGTACTTC. Its translation is CASSVAGTSYEQYF.

The V and J genes are TRBV20-1 and TRBJ2-7; tentatively, D is TRBD2 (5 bases). V lost 3 bases to trimming and J lost 4 bases, with 7 bases between them. The germline CDR1 and CDR2 sequences are DFQATT and SNEGSKA (reference sequence). The CDR3 is 11 residues long. CDR3 protein: CSASWEYEQYF. The CDR3 DNA is TGCAGTGCTAGCTGGGAGTACGAGCAGTACTTC.

In this sample, this clone turned up a few times. This CDR3 fails to terminate in the conserved phenylalanine or tryptophan, so it likely reflects a read error. No DNA is shown, since the ends of the CDR3 on it are uncertain; the CDR3 is the one TCRdb lists. The chain links TRBV18 to TRBJ1-1; no check of the table's D call, TRBD1, against the DNA was made. Per the germline V gene, CDR1 is KGHSH and CDR2 is LQKENI. The CDR3 spans 13 amino acids, including both terminal residues. The CDR3 here is CASSPGTGIPRTL.

The rearrangement uses TRBV2 and TRBJ2-6; D unclear. The V gene lost 6 bases and the J gene lost 0 bases, with 9 bases spanning the gap. The CDR3 runs 15 residues. CDR1 is SNHLY and CDR2 is FYNNEI in the germline V gene. This CDR3 reads CASSLDYSGANVLTF. CDR3 in DNA: TGTGCCAGCAGCCTAGATTACTCTGGGGCCAACGTCCTGACTTTC.

The chain carries TRBV23-1 and TRBJ2-7, with 7 positions matching TRBD1. TRBV23-1 is designated an ORF whose function remains uncertain. This CDR3 has 15 residues. With 3 bases clipped from V and 4 bases from J, the junction kept 9 bases outside the gene matches. Here the CDR3 DNA reads TGCGCCAGCAGTCATGTATGTGACAGGGAATACGAGCAGTACTTC. Translation gives CASSHVCDREYEQYF.

This clone turned up a few times. The chain links TRBV28 to TRBJ1-6; no clear D gene. The CDR3 is 13 amino acids. Trimming left V 2 bases short and J 5 bases short, with 4 bases between. Germline V gives CDR1 MDHEN, CDR2 SYDVKM. The CDR3 spells CASSLPNNSPLHF. CDR3 coding DNA: TGTGCCAGCAGTTTACCGAATAATTCACCCCTCCACTTT.

This sequence joins TRBV18 and TRBJ1-2; D is uncertain. CDR1 and CDR2 (germline): KGHSH, LQKENI. This CDR3 is built from 12 residues. V lost 3 bases to trimming and J lost 4 bases, with 6 bases between them. The CDR3 DNA follows: TGTGCCAGCTCACCGGGGAGCTATGGCTACACCTTC. This gives the protein CASSPGSYGYTF.

This sequence joins TRBV23-1 and TRBJ1-6, with D possibly TRBD1 on 5 matching bases. TRBV23-1 is labeled an ORF, and its function is uncertain. V shed 9 bases and J shed 10 bases, with 10 bases lying between them. The length of the CDR3 is 11 residues. The CDR3 region has the DNA TGCGCCAGGGGGGGAAAATCACCCCTCCACTTT. Protein sequence: CARGGKSPLHF.

The V and J genes are TRBV4-2 and TRBJ1-2; 10 bases align to TRBD1. CDR3 length: 16 residues. Germline V gives CDR1 LGHNA, CDR2 YNFKEQ. Trimming removed 0 bases from V and 7 bases from J; junction bases left unmatched: 8. CDR3 loop: CASSQDLAGTGVGYTF. CDR3 sequence (DNA): TGTGCCAGCAGCCAAGATCTAGCGGGGACAGGGGTTGGCTACACCTTC.

This clone came up a few times. This sequence joins TRBV5-6 and TRBJ1-2, with unresolved D. Trimming cost V 2 bases and J 6 bases, with 11 bases left between them. Germline CDR1 is SGHDT and CDR2 is YYEEEE. The CDR3 totals 13 residues. CDR3 DNA sequence: TGTGCCAGCAGCTTTCAGGCGGATCATGGCTACACCTTC. Translating gives CASSFQADHGYTF. The full variable domain, completed using reference TRBV5-6 and TRBJ1-2, is DAGVTQSPTHLIKTRGQQVTLRCSPKSGHDTVSWYQQALGQGPQFIFQYYEEEERQRGNFPDRFSGHQFPNYSSELNVNALLLGDSALYLCASSFQADHGYTFGSGTRLTVV.

This clone was counted between two and nine times. The chain joins TRBV29-1 to TRBJ1-4; TRBD1 matches at 11 bases. Germline-derived CDR1 and CDR2 are SQVTM and ANQGSEA. This CDR3 contains 13 residues. J lost 7 bases, V lost 7 bases, and 5 bases had no gene match. The CDR3 DNA reads TGCAGCGCACTTGGGACAGGGGGTGAAAAACTGTTTTTT. As protein: CSALGTGGEKLFF.

This chain joins TRBV19 and TRBJ1-5, with TRBD1 identical over 8 bases. The CDR3 runs to 15 residues. V shed 6 bases, J shed 3 bases, and the junction held 7 bases outside the gene matches. The germline CDR1 and CDR2 sequences are LNHDA and SQIVND (reference sequence). The CDR3 nucleotides read TGTGCCAGTAGCTTCAGGACAGGGTACAATCAGCCCCAGCATTTT. This gives the protein CASSFRTGYNQPQHF.

This clone was detected a few times. The V and J genes are TRBV19 and TRBJ2-3, with 9 positions matching TRBD1. Trimming cost V 6 bases and J 2 bases; bases outside gene matches: 6. The CDR3 has 15 amino acids. Germline values: CDR1 LNHDA, CDR2 SQIVND (reference sequence). CDR3 protein: CASRPGTGNTDTQYF. CDR3 nucleotides: TGTGCCAGTAGACCCGGGACAGGGAACACAGATACGCAGTATTTT.

This clone was seen more than once but under ten times. This CDR3 is CSTVEGFSYNEQFF. CDR3 bases: TGCAGCACGGTGGAGGGGTTCTCCTACAATGAGCAGTTCTTC. The chain combines TRBV29-1 with TRBJ2-1; weak D call: TRBD2 (6 bases). V lost 8 bases and J 0 bases, leaving 14 bases between the germline ends. Germline CDR1 is SQVTM and CDR2 is ANQGSEA. CDR3 length equals 14 residues.